The rows below give T cell receptor beta chains drawn from one sample of a study of shared clonotypes between healthy human individuals. Produced via immunoSEQ multiplex PCR; TCRdb's table is partial and in-frame only. This table has about 590,000 clones, about 95% appearing once. Sample: naive CD8+ T cells sorted from blood. Receptors were obtained from a woman in her thirties in good health. Each CDR3 is given with its conserved first and last residue. D genes are given only for firm matches. Clone size appears in some rows only: once, few, many, or a class for an expanded clone.

.	TRBJ2-2	.	TRBV2	CASSESSDSYTGELFF	TGTGCCAGCAGTGAAAGTTCGGATAGCTACACCGGGGAGCTGTTTTTT
TRBD2	TRBJ2-7	.	TRBV4-1	CASSPSVAGGSNEQYF	TGCGCCAGCAGCCCGAGCGTGGCGGGAGGTTCCAACGAGCAGTACTTC
.	TRBJ2-7	.	TRBV4-1	CASSQVTASYEQYF	TGCGCCAGCAGCCAAGTGACAGCGTCCTACGAGCAGTACTTC
.	TRBJ2-7	.	TRBV9	CASSLDPSYEQYF	TGTGCCAGCAGCTTAGATCCTTCCTACGAGCAGTACTTC
.	TRBJ2-3	.	TRBV25-1	CASVGATSTDTQYF	TGTGCCAGCGTTGGGGCCACTAGCACAGATACGCAGTATTTT
TRBD1	TRBJ2-7	.	TRBV2	CASSPNLGQGASEQYF	TGTGCCAGCAGTCCAAACCTAGGACAGGGGGCTTCCGAGCAGTACTTC
.	TRBJ2-3	.	TRBV27	CASSSSLALATDTQYF	TGTGCCAGCAGTTCCAGTCTAGCGTTGGCCACAGATACGCAGTATTTT
.	TRBJ1-1	.	TRBV4-1	CASSQVSGANTEAFF	TGCGCCAGCAGCCAAGTTTCAGGAGCCAACACTGAAGCTTTCTTT
.	TRBJ2-3	.	TRBV11-2	CASSFITDTQYF	TGTGCCAGCAGCTTTATCACAGATACGCAGTATTTT
.	TRBJ1-2	.	TRBV7-2	CASSLVFLQGPLWDGYTF	TGTGCCAGCAGCTTAGTTTTCCTGCAGGGGCCGTTGTGGGATGGCTACACCTTC
.	TRBJ1-1	once	TRBV6-6	CASSSEQGRLAEAFF	TGTGCCAGCAGTTCCGAGCAGGGGAGGTTGGCTGAAGCTTTCTTT
.	TRBJ2-1	once	TRBV27	CASSQGITGNEQFF	TGTGCCAGCAGTCAAGGGATAACGGGGAATGAGCAGTTCTTC
TRBD2	TRBJ2-3	.	TRBV28	CASSSPREAGADTQYF	TGTGCCAGCAGTTCCCCCCGGGAGGCCGGGGCAGATACGCAGTATTTT
.	TRBJ2-2	.	TRBV5-4	CASRSLLGSYTGELFF	TGTGCCAGCAGATCTCTCCTCGGGAGTTACACCGGGGAGCTGTTTTTT
TRBD2	TRBJ2-5	.	TRBV2	CASSLGLAGGRETQYF	TGTGCCAGCAGTCTAGGACTAGCGGGAGGTCGGGAGACCCAGTACTTC
TRBD2	TRBJ2-7	.	TRBV27	CASSPGTSGSRYEQYF	TGTGCCAGCAGTCCGGGGACTAGCGGGAGCAGGTACGAGCAGTACTTC
TRBD2	TRBJ2-1	.	TRBV28	CASSSSRLAGVYNEQFF	TGTGCCAGCAGTTCAAGCCGACTAGCGGGAGTCTACAATGAGCAGTTCTTC
.	TRBJ1-1	.	TRBV5-1	CASSPPGDTEAFF	TGCGCCAGCAGCCCCCCGGGGGACACTGAAGCTTTCTTT
TRBD1	TRBJ1-4	.	TRBV27	CASSLFYGTDNEKLFF	TGTGCCAGCAGTTTGTTCTACGGGACAGATAATGAAAAACTGTTTTTT
.	TRBJ2-7	.	TRBV28	CASRSVSSYEQYF	TGTGCCAGCCGGTCAGTTAGCTCCTACGAGCAGTACTTC
.	TRBJ1-2	.	TRBV4-1	CASSQDHGYTF	TGCGCCAGCAGCCAAGATCATGGCTACACCTTC
.	TRBJ2-7	.	TRBV5-4	CASSLDGLSYEQYF	TGTGCCAGCAGCTTGGATGGACTTAGCTACGAGCAGTACTTC
.	TRBJ2-1	.	TRBV29-1	CSVETGIYNEQFF	TGCAGCGTTGAAACAGGGATCTACAATGAGCAGTTCTTC
TRBD2	TRBJ2-3	.	TRBV9	CASSDGLAGPTDTQYF	TGTGCCAGCAGCGACGGACTAGCGGGACCCACAGATACGCAGTATTTT
.	TRBJ2-1	.	TRBV28	CASSAYGAKVYNEQFF	TGTGCCAGCAGTGCCTACGGGGCAAAAGTGTACAATGAGCAGTTCTTC
TRBD1	TRBJ1-4	once	TRBV19	CASSWDRVTPAGEKLFF	TGTGCCAGTAGTTGGGACAGGGTCACCCCCGCGGGTGAAAAACTGTTTTTT
.	TRBJ2-7	.	TRBV5-6	CASSLNPSSYEQYF	TGTGCCAGCAGCCTAAACCCGAGCTCCTACGAGCAGTACTTC
.	TRBJ1-2	.	TRBV28	CASSFAPGANYGYTF	TGTGCCAGCAGTTTTGCCCCGGGAGCTAACTATGGCTACACCTTC
.	TRBJ2-7	.	TRBV19	CASSMYGSYEQYF	TGTGCCAGTAGTATGTACGGCTCCTACGAGCAGTACTTC
.	TRBJ2-5	.	TRBV7-9	CASSLGFQETQYF	TGTGCCAGCAGCTTAGGGTTCCAAGAGACCCAGTACTTC
.	TRBJ1-5	.	TRBV4-1	CASSQEYTNQPQHF	TGCGCCAGCAGCCAAGAATATACGAATCAGCCCCAGCATTTT
.	TRBJ2-1	.	TRBV6-6	CASSPESIVYNEQFF	TGTGCCAGCAGCCCCGAGAGTATCGTGTACAATGAGCAGTTCTTC
TRBD1	TRBJ1-1	once	TRBV18	CASSPKTGNYDKAFF	TGTGCCAGCTCACCGAAGACAGGGAACTATGATAAAGCTTTCTTT
.	TRBJ2-5	.	TRBV7-9	CASSPTLEETQYF	TGTGCCAGCAGCCCTACATTAGAAGAGACCCAGTACTTC
.	TRBJ1-5	.	TRBV6-6	CASSSDFSNQPQHF	TGTGCCAGCAGTTCGGACTTTAGCAATCAGCCCCAGCATTTT
.	TRBJ2-1	.	TRBV28	CASSVGGRNEQFF	TGTGCCAGCAGTGTTGGAGGGCGAAATGAGCAGTTCTTC
TRBD2	TRBJ2-3	.	TRBV9	CASSVGTSGRGADTQYF	TGTGCCAGCAGCGTAGGGACTAGCGGGAGGGGGGCAGATACGCAGTATTTT
.	TRBJ2-7	.	TRBV6-1	CAGMGLEYEQYF	TGTGCCGGCATGGGGCTAGAGTACGAGCAGTACTTC
.	TRBJ1-1	.	TRBV27	CASNPIRGTEAFF	TGTGCCAGCAACCCAATCAGGGGAACTGAAGCTTTCTTT
TRBD2	TRBJ2-7	.	TRBV2	CASSLGSGGIEQYF	TGTGCCAGCAGTCTTGGCTCCGGGGGGATTGAGCAGTACTTC
TRBD1	TRBJ2-5	.	TRBV27	CASSLWTGYQETQYF	TGTGCCAGCAGTTTGTGGACAGGGTACCAAGAGACCCAGTACTTC
TRBD1	TRBJ2-3	.	TRBV7-4	CASSLVKFVGGRTDTQYF	TGTGCCAGCAGCTTAGTTAAGTTCGTAGGGGGCCGCACAGATACGCAGTATTTT
.	TRBJ1-1	.	TRBV5-1	CASSFGSNTEAFF	TGCGCCAGCAGCTTTGGGTCTAACACTGAAGCTTTCTTT
.	TRBJ2-7	.	TRBV6-6	CASSYSNGGYEQYF	TGTGCCAGCAGTTACTCGAATGGCGGGTACGAGCAGTACTTC
.	TRBJ2-7	.	TRBV28	CASRTPDEQYF	TGTGCCAGCAGAACACCGGACGAGCAGTACTTC
TRBD1	TRBJ1-1	.	TRBV2	CASRGTGGVFHTEAFF	TGTGCCAGCCGGGGGACAGGGGGCGTCTTTCACACTGAAGCTTTCTTT